This TCR beta chain was captured in a study of blood T cell repertoires in COVID-19 (dated by TCRdb to 2019 to 2021). Regarding the research as a whole: The collaborator samples originated in the United States, Italy and Spain and spanned the acute and convalescent phases of COVID-19. The material from the prospective study consisted of cDNA or gDNA derived from T cells, B-cell-depleted T cells, or PBMCs. Subjects who had been exposed to COVID-19, were actively infected with it, or had recovered from it provided the deeply sampled blood TCRbeta repertoires that made up the dataset. A freely available public database, intended as a resource for researchers studying the immune response to SARS-CoV-2, is where the repertoires were released. The samples were drawn from the first 160 participants of the ongoing ImmuneRACE study and from 1,200 or so subjects provided by 6 global collaborators. Nearly every sample came with metadata listing a de-identified subject ID, COVID-19 status, age in years and sex. Where available, HLA class I and class II types were taken from metadata supplied by the sample provider and were not determined by assay-based typing.

The immunoSEQ Assay, a bias-controlled multiplex PCR, was used to amplify TCRbeta CDR3 regions from genomic DNA. On the authors' methods: The number of nucleated cells in each sample was estimated by amplification of reference gene primers within the assay. Sequence reads were collapsed and filtered to measure the absolute abundance of every unique TCRbeta CDR3 rearrangement. For each sample, productive Simpson clonality was calculated as the square root of Simpson's diversity index over productive rearrangements. TCRdb obtained this table from immuneACCESS and retained in-frame rearrangements with V and J assigned. These tables miss some clones; where compared with another copy, unresolved V genes account for less than half of the shortfall, and the remainder is unexplained. V, J and clone size are those of that table, while D and trimming were read from the DNA. A total of 250,000 to 350,000 clones appear in this sample, about 90% of them only once. 2.9% of the sample rests with the top ten.

The sample holds one count of this clone. What antigen it recognizes has not been identified. Base qualities are not recorded, but no much larger clone differs from it by a single base. The paper's findings and limits, for the study overall: How much clinical and demographic metadata was included differed by source and by participant, and the metadata was provided uncurated.

One collaborating source in Seattle enrolled patients while the patients were actively infected and followed the patients over time throughout the course of disease. Whole blood was collected in K2EDTA tubes by collaborating institutions according to the institutions' own protocols. For TCRbeta analysis, collaborators shipped samples as frozen whole blood, isolated PBMCs, or DNA extracted from either of those sample types. CDR1 and CDR2, per the germline V gene, are SNHLY and FYNNEI. Including the terminal cysteine and phenylalanine, the CDR3 comprises 17 residues. Only CDR3 DNA remains: 51 bases, in frame from the first base. Trimming removed 3 bases from V and 2 bases from J, leaving 18 bases between the germline ends.

This clonotype was obtained from a woman in her 30s with COVID-19, enrolled during active disease. The sequence is built from TRBV2 and TRBJ2-3; the D gene is perhaps TRBD1, on 5 matching bases. Sequencing input: peripheral blood. CDR3 sequence: CASSDLQATPFTDTQYF. The DNA reads as follows: TGTGCCAGCAGTGATCTACAGGCCACCCCCTTCACAGATACGCAGTATTTT.